This T cell receptor (beta chain) came from a study of blood T cell repertoires in COVID-19. Turning to the study itself: Samples of COVID-19 (acute and convalescent) were obtained from the United States, Italy and Spain. Nucleic acid was either cDNA or gDNA, and it came from T cells, B-cell-depleted T cells, or PBMCs.

This CDR3 region has 15 residues. Germline V gives CDR1 KGHSH, CDR2 LQKENI. The V gene end was trimmed by 3 bases and the J gene end by 4 bases; junction bases not matched to a gene: 7. Authors' data handling: Cell counts per sample came from amplifying reference gene primers. The repertoire was sequenced with immunoSEQ multiplex PCR; TCRdb's copy has only in-frame clones and lacks some. That table is the source of V, J and clone size, and D and trimming were worked out from the DNA. The data hold about 250,000 clones, with about three quarters observed a single time. The genes are TRBV18 and TRBJ2-7; 9 positions agree with TRBD1. The TCR was taken from a woman older than 75 with acute or convalescent COVID-19. Sequenced: peripheral blood. The CDR3 sequence is CASSPTGTGLYEQYF. CDR3 coding DNA: TGTGCCAGCTCACCGACCGGGACAGGGCTATACGAGCAGTACTTC.